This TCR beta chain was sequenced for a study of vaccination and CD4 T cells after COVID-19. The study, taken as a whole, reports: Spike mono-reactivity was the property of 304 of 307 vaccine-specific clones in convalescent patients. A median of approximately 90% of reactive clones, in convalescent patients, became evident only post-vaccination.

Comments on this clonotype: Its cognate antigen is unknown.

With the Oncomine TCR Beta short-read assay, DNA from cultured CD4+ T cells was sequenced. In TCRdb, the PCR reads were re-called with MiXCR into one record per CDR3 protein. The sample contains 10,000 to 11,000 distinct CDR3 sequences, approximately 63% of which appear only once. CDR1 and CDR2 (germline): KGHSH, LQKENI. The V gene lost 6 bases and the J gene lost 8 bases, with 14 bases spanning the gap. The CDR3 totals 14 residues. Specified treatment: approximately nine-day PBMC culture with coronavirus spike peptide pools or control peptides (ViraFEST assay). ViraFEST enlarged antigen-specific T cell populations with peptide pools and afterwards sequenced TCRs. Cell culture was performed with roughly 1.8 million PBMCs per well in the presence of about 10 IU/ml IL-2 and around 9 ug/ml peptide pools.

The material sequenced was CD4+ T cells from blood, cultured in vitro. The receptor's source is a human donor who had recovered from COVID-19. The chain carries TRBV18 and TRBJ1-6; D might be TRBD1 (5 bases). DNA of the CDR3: TGTGCCAGCTCCCCGACCGGGGGGGATTCACCCCTCCACTTT. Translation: CASSPTGGDSPLHF. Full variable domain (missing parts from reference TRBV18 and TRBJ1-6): NAGVMQNPRHLVRRRGQEARLRCSPMKGHSHVYWYRQLPEEGLKFMVYLQKENIIDESGMPKERFSAEFPKEGPSILRIQQVVRGDSAAYFCASSPTGGDSPLHFGNGTRLTVT.